This record covers a single TCR beta chain. This specimen belongs to a study of spatial heterogeneity in lung cancer. Overall study: Detection consistently yielded more beta chains than alpha chains.

TCRdb itself ran the 5' RACE reads through MiXCR, one entry per CDR3 protein. The sample includes roughly 45,000 distinct CDR3 sequences, approximately 22% of them seen just once. Time point meaning: blood at routine non-recurrence follow-up after resection. Tumor, nontumor lung or frozen PBMC supplied whole RNA that was sequenced unsorted. This CDR3 region has 16 residues. Germline V CDR1 and CDR2: DFQATT, SNEGSKA (reference sequence). V was pared by 1 base and J by 6 bases, with 10 bases of the junction left unmatched. This sequence joins TRBV20-1 and TRBJ2-1, with 9 bases matching TRBD2. This TCR was sampled from a female donor with early-stage non-small cell lung cancer. The starting material was PBMCs, obtained at follow-up. The CDR3 sequence is CSARGPGAGGSNEQFF. The CDR3 bases are TGCAGTGCTAGAGGACCGGGGGCGGGAGGGTCCAATGAGCAGTTCTTC.